This T cell receptor (beta chain) comes out of a study of graft-versus-host responses after intestinal transplantation. Study background: The recipients all started with anti-thymocyte globulin induction and then took tacrolimus and steroids for 3 to 4 years. The study, taken as a whole, reports: Allografts from individuals with graft-donor T cell macrochimerism displayed high graft-versus-host to host-versus-graft clonal ratios.

TCRdb's copy holds only in-frame clones and misses some; the assay was immunoSEQ multiplex PCR. The repertoire has 13,000 or so clones, more than 35% of them found once; the top ten carry around 1.1%. This clone was seen only a few times. Responders (roughly 200,000, CFSE-labeled) met roughly 200,000 stimulators that were irradiated and violet-dye-labeled. A sort after the reaction isolated proliferating CFSE-low CD3+CD4+ and CD3+CD8+ responders. The V end was cut by 3 bases, the J end by 0 bases, with 8 bases between. The germline V gene has CDR1 SGHTA and CDR2 FQGNSA. This CDR3 is 14 amino acids long.

The source material was alloreactive CD4+ T cells from a mixed lymphocyte reaction culture, sampled before intestinal transplant. Indicated subset: CFSE-low proliferating T cells sorted from roughly six-day pre-transplant mixed lymphocyte reaction (GvH or HvG direction). The clonotype comes from a human patient who received an intestinal transplant. The chain carries TRBV7-2 and TRBJ1-1; D unresolved. The CDR3 spells CASSFLGVNTEAFF. In DNA form, the CDR3 reads TGTGCCAGCAGCTTCCTAGGTGTGAACACTGAAGCTTTCTTT.